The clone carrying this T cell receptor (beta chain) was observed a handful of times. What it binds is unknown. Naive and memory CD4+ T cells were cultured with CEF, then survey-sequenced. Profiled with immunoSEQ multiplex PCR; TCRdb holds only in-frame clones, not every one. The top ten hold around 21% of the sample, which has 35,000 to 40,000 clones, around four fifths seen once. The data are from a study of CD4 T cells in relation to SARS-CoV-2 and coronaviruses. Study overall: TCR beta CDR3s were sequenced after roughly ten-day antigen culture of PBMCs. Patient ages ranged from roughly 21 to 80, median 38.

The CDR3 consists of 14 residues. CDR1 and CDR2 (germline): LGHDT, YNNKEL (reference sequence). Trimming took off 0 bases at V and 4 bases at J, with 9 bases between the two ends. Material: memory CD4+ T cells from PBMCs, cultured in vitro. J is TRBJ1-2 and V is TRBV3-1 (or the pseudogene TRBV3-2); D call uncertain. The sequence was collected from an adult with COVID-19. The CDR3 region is CASSQDSHSYGYTF. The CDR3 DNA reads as TGTGCCAGCAGCCAAGATAGTCATTCCTATGGCTACACCTTC.